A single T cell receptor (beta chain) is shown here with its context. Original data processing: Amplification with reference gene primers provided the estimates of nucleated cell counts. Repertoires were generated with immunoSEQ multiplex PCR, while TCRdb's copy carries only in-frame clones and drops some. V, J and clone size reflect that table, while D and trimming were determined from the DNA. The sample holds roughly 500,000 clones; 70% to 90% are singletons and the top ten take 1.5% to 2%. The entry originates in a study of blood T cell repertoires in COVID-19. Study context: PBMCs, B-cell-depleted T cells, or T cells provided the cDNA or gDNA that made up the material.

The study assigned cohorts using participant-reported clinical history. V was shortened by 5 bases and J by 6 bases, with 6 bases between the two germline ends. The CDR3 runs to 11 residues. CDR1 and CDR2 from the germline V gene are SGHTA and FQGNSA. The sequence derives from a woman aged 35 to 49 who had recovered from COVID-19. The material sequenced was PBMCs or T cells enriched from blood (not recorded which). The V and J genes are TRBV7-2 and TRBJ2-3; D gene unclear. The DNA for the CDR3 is TGTGCCAGCAGCACCGCGGATACGCAGTATTTT. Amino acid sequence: CASSTADTQYF.